This TCR beta chain was retrieved from a study of identical twins. Study-wide points: When twins shared out-of-frame alpha sequences, those sequences had excess low generation probability.

Template switching (which added a universal primer site) was used, and cDNA carried unique molecular identifiers. MiXCR, applied by TCRdb to the 5' RACE reads, yields one record per CDR3 protein. Among about 890,000 distinct CDR3 sequences listed, roughly an eighth were seen once. The V end lost 6 bases, the J end lost 1 base, and 8 bases lay between the germline ends. The germline V gene has CDR1 SGHDT and CDR2 YYEEEE. CDR3 length equals 13 residues. About this clonotype itself: Its antigen remains unknown.

The same specimen was also included in a second study, on yellow fever vaccine responses in identical twins.

This TCR was sampled from a woman between 18 and 29 years old in good health. The V gene is TRBV5-6, the J gene TRBJ2-1; no definite D call. Sequenced input: PBMCs. DNA for the CDR3: TGTGCCAGCATTGGGCGATCCTACAATGAGCAGTTCTTC. It translates to CASIGRSYNEQFF.